The source of this T cell receptor (beta chain) is a study of T cell responses to AZD1222 COVID-19 vaccine. Study at large: Second-dose timings of about 4 or about 12 weeks were pooled. The study's findings and limits: Following two doses of AZD1222, Spike-specific TCR breadth and depth rose.

Sequencing was performed with immunoSEQ multiplex PCR; in TCRdb, only in-frame clones are kept and a portion is missing. The repertoire holds some 120,000 clones, more than 75% seen once, with around 7.2% in the top ten. This clone was detected only a few times. What it binds is not known. The input for sequencing was peripheral blood, taken on day 0 of AZD1222 vaccination. The clonotype comes from an adult in good health.

The CDR3, as DNA: TGTGCCAGCAGTACCGAAGGACAGGGGCAAACTGAAGCTTTCTTT. Encoded protein: CASSTEGQGQTEAFF. The chain couples TRBV28 to TRBJ1-1; TRBD1 agrees at 9 bases. From germline, CDR1 is MDHEN and CDR2 SYDVKM. V lost 5 bases to trimming and J lost 5 bases; unmatched junction nucleotides: 9. The CDR3 loop spans 15 amino acids. Supplemented by reference TRBV28 and TRBJ1-1, the full variable domain reads DVKVTQSSRYLVKRTGEKVFLECVQDMDHENMFWYRQDPGLGLRLIYFSYDVKMKEKGDIPEGYSVSREKKERFSLILESASTNQTSMYLCASSTEGQGQTEAFFGQGTRLTVV.